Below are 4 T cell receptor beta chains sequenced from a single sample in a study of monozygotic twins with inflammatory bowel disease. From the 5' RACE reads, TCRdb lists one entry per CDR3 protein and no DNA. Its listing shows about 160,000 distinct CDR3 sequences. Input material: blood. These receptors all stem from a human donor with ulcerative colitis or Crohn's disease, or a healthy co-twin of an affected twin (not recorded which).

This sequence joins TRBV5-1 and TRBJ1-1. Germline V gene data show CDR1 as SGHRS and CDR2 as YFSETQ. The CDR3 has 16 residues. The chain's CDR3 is CASSLGPGLRNTEAFF.

CDR3: CASSSTGRPGYEQYF. The genes are TRBV5-1 and TRBJ2-7; TCRdb outputs TRBD2, but without DNA this stays unchecked. Germline loops: CDR1 SGHRS, CDR2 YFSETQ. CDR3 size: 15 residues.

This CDR3 is CASSKVGSDPIIVRNTIYF. The V call is TRBV21-1, the J call TRBJ1-3. TRBV21-1 is a documented pseudogene. This CDR3 has 19 amino acids.

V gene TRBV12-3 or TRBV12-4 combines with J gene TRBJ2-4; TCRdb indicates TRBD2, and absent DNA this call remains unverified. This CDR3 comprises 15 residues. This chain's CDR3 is CASSRSGLALDIQYF.